This entry lists 7 T cell receptor beta chains sequenced from one sample in a study of T-cell reconstitution after alpha-beta-depleted transplantation in children. Unique molecular identifiers were incorporated when the TCRbeta library was constructed. TCRdb itself ran the PCR reads through MiXCR, one entry per CDR3 protein. The table shows some 500,000 distinct CDR3 sequences, with around 19% occurring only once. The starting material was PBMCs from the stem cell graft donor, obtained from the stem cell graft. These receptors all stem from a human donor who donated a stem cell graft to a child with acute lymphoblastic leukemia.

This chain uses TRBV12-5 with TRBJ1-1; maybe TRBD1 (6 bases). Germline V lookup: CDR1 LGHNT, CDR2 FRNRAP. This CDR3 has 17 residues. V was cut by 2 bases and J by 3 bases, with 19 bases left in between. In DNA form, the CDR3 reads TGTGCTAGTGGTTTGACAAGGGGGTGGCAGGGCGACACTGAAGCTTTCTTT. It codes for CASGLTRGWQGDTEAFF.

This clonotype was counted only a few times. The chain employs TRBV29-1 and TRBJ2-1, with D unresolved. The V gene's germline CDR1 is SQVTM and CDR2 ANQGSEA. The germline V and J ends were trimmed by 4 bases and 2 bases, with 12 bases remaining between them. CDR3 size: 14 residues. CDR3 loop: CSVVLSDTYNEQFF. The CDR3 DNA reads TGCAGCGTTGTGTTGTCTGATACCTACAATGAGCAGTTCTTC.

The chain is built from TRBV6-5 and TRBJ1-3, with D unclear. Germline assignment: CDR1 MNHEY and CDR2 SVGAGI. The CDR3 runs 15 residues. V lost 2 bases, J lost 9 bases, and 17 bases lay in between. CDR3 residues: CASSYEGSQMSTIYF. The DNA of the CDR3 is TGTGCCAGCAGTTACGAAGGCAGCCAGATGTCCACCATATATTTT.

CDR3 bases: TGCGCCAGCAAGGATAGTGCTTCCTACAATGAGCAGTTCTTC. It encodes CASKDSASYNEQFF. The V and J genes are TRBV5-1 and TRBJ2-1, with D unclear. The V gene lost 6 bases and the J gene lost 1 base, with 11 bases spanning the gap. CDR3 size: 14 residues. Per the germline V gene, CDR1 is SGHRS and CDR2 is YFSETQ.

This clonotype was observed a few times. The rearrangement uses TRBV20-1 and TRBJ2-2; TRBD1 or TRBD2 may be the D gene (5 bases each). This CDR3 is 14 amino acids long. Germline lookup yields CDR1 DFQATT and CDR2 SNEGSKA (reference sequence). Trimming removed 6 bases at V and 6 bases at J, with 17 bases between. The CDR3 is CSATGTGPAGELFF. CDR3 bases: TGCAGTGCAACCGGGACGGGCCCAGCCGGGGAGCTGTTTTTT.

This clonotype appeared a few times. The V gene is TRBV20-1, the J gene TRBJ1-1; no clear D gene. Germline V gives CDR1 DFQATT, CDR2 SNEGSKA (reference sequence). The CDR3 length is 11 residues. V was trimmed by 6 bases and J by 4 bases, leaving 9 bases between them. The CDR3: CSALVGTEAFF. The CDR3 coding sequence is TGCAGTGCACTGGTGGGCACTGAAGCTTTCTTT.

The chain couples TRBV3-1 to TRBJ1-6; the match to TRBD1 covers 9 bases. V shed 3 bases and J 0 bases; nucleotides not matched to a gene: 3. The length of the CDR3 is 17 residues. Germline lookup yields CDR1 LGHDT and CDR2 YNNKEL (reference sequence). The CDR3 is CASSQGQGSSYNSPLHF. The DNA for the CDR3 is TGTGCCAGCAGCCAGGGACAGGGAAGCTCCTATAATTCACCCCTCCACTTT.